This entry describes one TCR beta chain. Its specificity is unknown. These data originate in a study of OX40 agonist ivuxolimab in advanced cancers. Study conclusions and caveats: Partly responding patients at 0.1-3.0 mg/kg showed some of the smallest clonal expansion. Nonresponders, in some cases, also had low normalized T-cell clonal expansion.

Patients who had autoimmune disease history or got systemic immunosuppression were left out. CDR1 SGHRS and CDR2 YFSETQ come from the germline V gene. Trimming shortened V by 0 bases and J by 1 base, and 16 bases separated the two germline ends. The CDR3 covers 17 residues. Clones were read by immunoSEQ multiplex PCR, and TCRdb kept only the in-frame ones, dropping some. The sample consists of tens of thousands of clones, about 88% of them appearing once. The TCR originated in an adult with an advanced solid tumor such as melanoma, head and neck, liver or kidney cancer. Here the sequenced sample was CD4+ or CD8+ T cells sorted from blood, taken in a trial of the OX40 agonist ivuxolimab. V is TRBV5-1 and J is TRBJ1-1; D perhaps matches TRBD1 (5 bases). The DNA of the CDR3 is TGCGCCAGCAGCTTGGGAGGCAGGGCGGATGGGAACACTGAAGCTTTCTTT. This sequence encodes CASSLGGRADGNTEAFF.